This TCR beta chain was recorded in a study of Ad26.COV2.S vaccination and SARS-CoV-2 variants. Turning to the study itself: Ad26.COV2.S, an intramuscular injection, was given once or twice 56 days apart. General observations from the study: While placebo recipients had lower spike-specific TCR breadth, vaccine recipients had more. Vaccine and placebo groups showed comparable non-spike TCR breadth.

Described treatment: roughly 20 received Ad26.COV2.S at low or high dose, single or two shots; five or six received placebo; per-sample allocation not given. Sampling was performed 63 days after the first vaccine or placebo injection. Generated by immunoSEQ multiplex PCR, the TCRdb table keeps only in-frame clones and is missing some. The table includes about 400,000 clones, around 89% detected once. Concerning this clone: Its matching antigen is unknown.

This CDR3 region has 13 residues. Germline V gene lookup returns CDR1 GTSNPN and CDR2 SVGIG (reference sequence). V lost 1 base, J lost 10 bases, and 13 bases lay in between. The chain uses TRBV30 and TRBJ1-4, with D maybe TRBD1 (5 bases). This sample comprised peripheral blood, obtained in a trial of Ad26.COV2.S vaccine versus placebo. The source of this sequence is a person aged 18 to 59 who received the Ad26.COV2.S COVID-19 vaccine or a placebo. CDR3 nucleotides: TGTGCCTGGAGTGGGGGGAGGAGGCGAAAACTGTTTTTT. This translates into CAWSGGRRRKLFF.